This TCR beta chain was profiled in a study of control samples from healthy donors and cancer patients. Generated by immunoSEQ multiplex PCR, the TCRdb table keeps only in-frame clones and is missing some. The profile shows fewer than 200,000 clones, approximately 95% of them singletons. Trimming removed 3 bases from V and 4 bases from J, with 9 bases in between. Germline V gene sequence: CDR1 MNHEY, CDR2 SMNVEV (reference sequence). The CDR3 has 13 amino acids. The sample taken for sequencing was blood. This chain uses TRBV27 with TRBJ1-1, with D possibly matching TRBD1 (5 bases). The receptor's source is a man younger than 35 in good health. This CDR3 reads CASSLHRGTEAFF. In DNA, the CDR3 is TGTGCCAGCAGTTTGCATAGGGGCACTGAAGCTTTCTTT.